The 7 T cell receptor beta chains reported below all come from one sample, sequenced in a study of T cells in Graves' hyperthyroidism and ophthalmopathy. The TCR beta CDR3 regions underwent amplification using RNA transcripts as the source. Primed by the HTBI set, a first-round RT-PCR was run on the TCR CDR3. TCRdb re-analysed the multiplex PCR reads in MiXCR, keeping a single row per CDR3 protein. Of around 620,000 distinct CDR3 sequences detected, 40% to 55% appear once; the ten largest clones hold around a fifth. The sequencing sample was made of peripheral blood or thyroid tissue (not recorded which). All receptors come from an adult woman with Graves' disease, either hyperthyroidism or ophthalmopathy (not recorded which).

The chain links TRBV10-3 to TRBJ1-5; no clear D gene. This CDR3 contains 12 residues. With 4 bases removed from V and 6 bases from J, the gap between germline ends came to 7 bases. Germline lookup yields CDR1 ENHRY and CDR2 SYGVKD. Here the CDR3 DNA reads TGTGCCATCAGTGGATTTGGTCAGCCCCAGCATTTT. Amino acid sequence: CAISGFGQPQHF.

With regard to this clonotype: A much larger clone is a single base away; this may be a read error. The V and J genes are TRBV5-1 and TRBJ2-5; a weak D match, TRBD2 (6 bases). The CDR3 runs to 13 residues. Germline V CDR1 and CDR2: SGHRS, YFSETQ. The CDR3 reads CTSSWGVQETQYF. In DNA, the CDR3 is TGCACCAGCAGCTGGGGGGTTCAAGAGACCCAGTACTTC.

The CDR3 DNA reads as TGTGCCAGCAGTTTAGGACAGAATCGTAAGACCCAGCATTTT. It specifies CASSLGQNRKTQHF. The chain is built from TRBV12-3 or TRBV12-4 and TRBJ1-5, with D maybe TRBD1 (5 bases). The length of the CDR3 is 14 residues. V lost 1 base and J 11 bases, leaving 15 bases between the germline ends.

Many counts were recorded for this clonotype. The chain couples TRBV2 to TRBJ2-7; D possibly corresponds to TRBD1 (6 bases). Trimming stripped 7 bases from V and 3 bases from J, with 19 bases between. Germline V gene sequence: CDR1 SNHLY, CDR2 FYNNEI. This CDR3 is built from 15 residues. The CDR3 loop is CASNAPGHKIYEQYF. CDR3 DNA: TGTGCCAGCAATGCGCCGGGACATAAGATCTACGAGCAGTACTTC. Full variable domain (missing parts from reference TRBV2 and TRBJ2-7): EPEVTQTPSHQVTQMGQEVILRCVPISNHLYFYWYRQILGQKVEFLVSFYNNEISEKSEIFDDQFSVERPDGSNFTLKIRSTKLEDSAMYFCASNAPGHKIYEQYFGPGTRLTVT.

The chain joins TRBV29-1 to TRBJ2-7, with D maybe TRBD2 (6 bases). The germline gives CDR1 SQVTM, CDR2 ANQGSEA. V lost 6 bases, J lost 0 bases, and 12 bases lay in between. This CDR3 is 13 amino acids long. The DNA of the CDR3 is TGCAGCGTCGTGGGGGGAACCTCCTACGAGCAGTACTTC. Encoded protein: CSVVGGTSYEQYF.

As regards this clonotype: A much larger clonotype is one base distant, so this may be a read error. This is likely a read error, given that the CDR3 carries no conserved phenylalanine or tryptophan at its end. This chain connects TRBV4-1 to TRBJ1-5; D remains unclear. Germline V gene sequence: CDR1 MGHRA, CDR2 YSYEKL. This CDR3 has 15 residues. The V and J ends lost 5 bases and 4 bases respectively, with 15 bases between them. The CDR3 loop reads CASSITGNSNQPQHL. The CDR3 DNA reads TGCGCCAGCAGCATAACCGGGAATAGTAATCAGCCCCAGCATCTT.

The chain uses TRBV7-8 and TRBJ2-5; D may correspond to TRBD1 or TRBD2 (5 bases each). Germline V gene lookup returns CDR1 SGHVS and CDR2 FQNEAQ. CDR3 size: 15 residues. V was trimmed by 6 bases and J by 3 bases, leaving 17 bases between them. The CDR3 coding sequence is TGTGCCAGCAGTCCGAGGGGTGTCACTAAAGAGACCCAGTACTTC. Its translation: CASSPRGVTKETQYF.